The present T cell receptor (beta chain) was sequenced within a study of T cells in Graves' hyperthyroidism and ophthalmopathy. Study context: The initial diagnosis was the point when peripheral blood was collected, ahead of any treatment.

TCR beta CDR3 regions were amplified from RNA. TCR CDR3 underwent first-round RT-PCR with the HTBI primer set. TCRdb recomputed calls from the multiplex PCR reads with MiXCR, one row per CDR3 protein. The table has about 400,000 distinct CDR3 sequences, more than 12% seen once. This clonotype was observed a handful of times. Its antigen remains unidentified. Regarding the study as a whole: Within blood appeared most thyroid clonotypes that had expanded above 0.001.

Trimming at V came to 6 bases and at J to 6 bases, leaving 9 bases not matched to a gene. This CDR3 region has 14 residues. CDR1 is MDHEN, CDR2 SYDVKM, per germline. Diagnoses used clinical symptoms, serum thyroxine and TRAb, thyroid ultrasound and orbital computed tomography. The sequence came from a man between 50 and 59 years old with Graves' ophthalmopathy. Sequencing was done on a sample of blood. The V and J genes are TRBV28 and TRBJ2-7; 9 bases fit TRBD1. The CDR3: CASSQGTGWGEQYF. In nucleotides, the CDR3 is TGTGCCAGCAGCCAAGGGACAGGGTGGGGCGAGCAGTACTTC.